This entry lists 25 T cell receptor beta chains sequenced from one sample in a study of long-term antiretroviral therapy in people with HIV. Researchers report immunoSEQ v3.0 was run at survey level. The method was immunoSEQ multiplex PCR; TCRdb's version includes in-frame clones alone and lacks a portion of them. Of 7,300 or so clones in the sample, around 70% were seen once. This specimen was unsorted PBMCs, taken approximately 0.9 years before starting antiretroviral therapy. These receptors were collected from a man between 40 and 49 years old with HIV.

This chain joins TRBV27 and TRBJ2-1; 7 bases align to TRBD2. CDR1 is MNHEY, CDR2 SMNVEV, per germline (reference sequence). V shed 0 bases, J shed 7 bases, and the junction held 0 bases outside the gene matches. This CDR3 is 13 amino acids long. The CDR3 nucleotides are TGTGCCAGCAGTTTATCGGGGGGGAATGAGCAGTTCTTC. Translated, it gives CASSLSGGNEQFF.

This chain's CDR3 is CASKGGFHEQYF. The DNA for the CDR3 is TGTGCCAGTAAAGGAGGTTTTCACGAGCAGTACTTC. J is TRBJ2-7 and V is TRBV19, with TRBD2 as a possible D gene (5 bases). The V gene lost 7 bases and the J gene lost 5 bases, with 12 bases spanning the gap. The CDR3 consists of 12 residues. In germline, CDR1 is LNHDA, CDR2 SQIVND (reference sequence).

This clone is termed medium-sized (0.01 to 0.1%). This chain links TRBV27 with TRBJ2-7; the D is unclear. V was pared by 4 bases and J by 4 bases, with 11 bases between. The CDR3 runs 13 residues. The germline CDR1 and CDR2 sequences are MNHEY and SMNVEV (reference sequence). The CDR3: CASSSSGPYEQYF. The CDR3 nucleotides read TGTGCCAGCAGTTCGTCCGGACCTTACGAGCAGTACTTC.

The rearrangement uses TRBV7-8 and TRBJ2-3, with 10 bases matching TRBD2. The germline V gene encodes CDR1 SGHVS and CDR2 FQNEAQ. CDR3 length: 15 amino acids. Trimming cost V 4 bases and J 5 bases; bases outside gene matches: 6. The CDR3 DNA reads as TGTGCCAGCAGCTATAGCGGGGGGCACGGAGATACGCAGTATTTT. Translated: CASSYSGGHGDTQYF. The whole variable domain, remainder taken from reference TRBV7-8 and TRBJ2-3, is GAGVSQSPRYKVAKRGQDVALRCDPISGHVSLFWYQQALGQGPEFLTYFQNEAQLDKSGLPSDRFFAERPEGSVSTLKIQRTQQEDSAVYLCASSYSGGHGDTQYFGPGTRLTVL.

This chain links TRBV18 with TRBJ2-7, with 7 bases that match TRBD2. V lost 3 bases to trimming and J lost 5 bases; unmatched junction nucleotides: 1. CDR3 size: 12 residues. From germline, CDR1 is KGHSH and CDR2 LQKENI. The DNA for the CDR3 is TGTGCCAGCTCACCGGGGGGGGACGAGCAGTACTTC. It encodes CASSPGGDEQYF.

The chain recombines TRBV19 with TRBJ2-7; 10 positions match TRBD2. This CDR3 has 16 amino acids. The trim removed 4 bases at V and 4 bases at J, leaving 10 bases unmatched. Germline CDR1 LNHDA, CDR2 SQIVND (reference sequence). This CDR3 reads CASSTRTSGVAYEQYF. CDR3 nucleotides: TGTGCCAGTAGTACAAGAACTAGCGGGGTAGCATACGAGCAGTACTTC.

V gene TRBV27 combines with J gene TRBJ1-3; no definite D call. The CDR3 is made up of 14 amino acids. Germline V gene lookup returns CDR1 MNHEY and CDR2 SMNVEV (reference sequence). V dropped 0 bases and J dropped 0 bases, with 3 bases sitting between them. The CDR3 bases are TGTGCCAGCAGTTTATCCGACTCTGGAAACACCATATATTTT. Amino acids: CASSLSDSGNTIYF.

By frequency in the sample, this clone is medium-sized (0.01 to 0.1%). The V gene is TRBV23-1, the J gene TRBJ2-7, with D hard to call. TRBV23-1 is an ORF; its function is uncertain. The CDR3 contains 15 residues. V lost 7 bases and J 0 bases, leaving 16 bases between the germline ends. The CDR3: CASIIRQASSYEQYF. Written as DNA, the CDR3 is TGCGCCAGCATTATAAGGCAAGCTAGCTCCTACGAGCAGTACTTC.

This clone was seen just once. The chain couples TRBV4-1 to TRBJ2-2; D remains unclear. There are 16 residues in the CDR3. V lost 1 base to trimming and J lost 0 bases, with 9 bases between them. Per germline, CDR1 MGHRA and CDR2 YSYEKL. Written as DNA, the CDR3 is TGCGCCAGCAGCCAAGTGAAGACCGCGAACACCGGGGAGCTGTTTTTT. Translation: CASSQVKTANTGELFF.

The gene calls are TRBV9 and TRBJ2-3; the match to TRBD2 covers 8 bases. Trimming cost V 0 bases and J 4 bases; bases outside gene matches: 4. Per germline, CDR1 SGDLS and CDR2 YYNGEE. The CDR3 spans 15 residues. CDR3 amino acids: CASSVETGGPDTQYF. The DNA of the CDR3 is TGTGCCAGCAGCGTAGAAACGGGGGGGCCAGATACGCAGTATTTT.

The chain employs TRBV19 and TRBJ1-1; the D is unclear. The CDR3 totals 13 residues. Germline V gene data show CDR1 as LNHDA and CDR2 as SQIVND (reference sequence). Trimming shortened V by 3 bases and J by 3 bases, and 8 bases separated the two germline ends. CDR3 bases: TGTGCCAGTAGTATGAGAGGAGACACTGAAGCTTTCTTT. This gives the protein CASSMRGDTEAFF.

V is TRBV5-4 and J is TRBJ2-7; 7 bases map to TRBD1. V was pared by 4 bases and J by 9 bases, with 10 bases of the junction left unmatched. The CDR3 has 13 amino acids. Germline V lookup: CDR1 SGHNT, CDR2 YYREEE (reference sequence). The CDR3 bases are TGTGCCAGCAGCACTGGGACAGAAAAACGGCAGTACTTC. It yields the protein CASSTGTEKRQYF. Filled out from reference TRBV5-4 and TRBJ2-7, the complete variable domain reads ETGVTQSPTHLIKTRGQQVTLRCSSQSGHNTVSWYQQALGQGPQFIFQYYREEENGRGNFPPRFSGLQFPNYSSELNVNALELDDSALYLCASSTGTEKRQYFGPGTRLTVT.

This chain uses TRBV19 with TRBJ2-4, with D hard to call. The CDR3 loop spans 14 amino acids. Germline V CDR1 and CDR2: LNHDA, SQIVND (reference sequence). V was cut by 4 bases and J by 7 bases, with 14 bases left in between. As DNA, the CDR3 is TGTGCCAGTAGTAAACATCCTAGACTCAACATTCAGTACTTC. As protein: CASSKHPRLNIQYF. The entire variable domain, with the rest obtained from reference TRBV19 and TRBJ2-4, is as follows: DGGITQSPKYLFRKEGQNVTLSCEQNLNHDAMYWYRQDPGQGLRLIYYSQIVNDFQKGDIAEGYSVSREKKESFPLTVTSAQKNPTAFYLCASSKHPRLNIQYFGAGTRLSVL.

This CDR3 reads CASSSYRSSPLHF. In DNA, the CDR3 is TGTGCCAGCAGTAGCTACAGGAGTTCACCCCTCCACTTT. The chain has TRBV27 and TRBJ1-6; D is possibly TRBD1 (5 bases). The V end lost 5 bases, the J end lost 9 bases, and 11 bases lay between the germline ends. There are 13 residues in the CDR3. Germline CDR1 MNHEY, CDR2 SMNVEV (reference sequence).

This chain uses TRBV19 with TRBJ2-1; D might be TRBD2 (6 bases). The germline V and J ends were trimmed by 5 bases and 6 bases, with 17 bases remaining between them. This CDR3 contains 15 residues. Germline lookup yields CDR1 LNHDA and CDR2 SQIVND (reference sequence). CDR3 loop: CASSEQDVGGNEQFF. CDR3 nucleotides: TGTGCCAGTAGTGAACAGGACGTGGGGGGCAATGAGCAGTTCTTC.

The chain joins TRBV7-2 to TRBJ2-2; a possible D gene is TRBD2 (6 bases). The germline gives CDR1 SGHTA, CDR2 FQGNSA. The length of the CDR3 is 15 residues. V dropped 5 bases and J dropped 6 bases, with 16 bases sitting between them. The CDR3 sequence: CASSHTSWEAGELFF. CDR3 coding DNA: TGTGCCAGCAGCCATACTAGCTGGGAGGCCGGGGAGCTGTTTTTT.

This clone was seen only once. The chain links TRBV19 to TRBJ1-2; maybe TRBD1 (5 bases). CDR3 length: 14 amino acids. The V gene lost 3 bases and the J gene lost 1 base, with 9 bases spanning the gap. The germline gives CDR1 LNHDA, CDR2 SQIVND (reference sequence). CDR3: CASSIQGLNYGYTF. The CDR3 DNA reads TGTGCCAGTAGTATCCAGGGACTTAACTATGGCTACACCTTC.

The V call is TRBV19, the J call TRBJ2-1; possibly TRBD1 for D (8 bases). Trimming left V 4 bases short and J 5 bases short, with 18 bases between. Germline CDR1 and CDR2: LNHDA and SQIVND (reference sequence). This CDR3 region has 16 residues. The CDR3 loop is CASSRRQGRDNNEQFF. In DNA form, the CDR3 reads TGTGCCAGTAGTAGGAGACAGGGGAGGGACAACAATGAGCAGTTCTTC.

The chain links TRBV4-1 to TRBJ2-1, with a tentative D call TRBD2 (6 bases). Germline values: CDR1 MGHRA, CDR2 YSYEKL. V dropped 0 bases and J dropped 6 bases, with 15 bases sitting between them. This CDR3 has 16 amino acids. As DNA, the CDR3 is TGCGCCAGCAGCCAAGATTCGGGACTCCAGGTCAATGAGCAGTTCTTC. It is translated as CASSQDSGLQVNEQFF.

V usage is TRBV11-3 and J usage is TRBJ2-3; 8 bases line up with TRBD2. The V segment lost 1 base and the J segment 3 bases; nucleotides outside the gene matches: 3. In germline, CDR1 is SGHNT, CDR2 YENEEA. The CDR3 runs 15 residues. The CDR3 loop is CASSLAGGPTDTQYF. The CDR3 coding sequence is TGTGCCAGCAGCTTAGCGGGGGGGCCGACAGATACGCAGTATTTT.

The chain couples TRBV5-1 to TRBJ2-3, with D perhaps given as TRBD1 or TRBD2 (5 bases each). CDR1 and CDR2 from the germline V gene are SGHRS and YFSETQ. Trimming removed 5 bases from V and 4 bases from J, with 14 bases in between. The CDR3 spans 14 residues. The CDR3, as DNA: TGCGCCAGCAGGTCTGGGGGTGGGGCAGATACGCAGTATTTT. Amino acids: CASRSGGGADTQYF.

The chain recombines TRBV29-1 with TRBJ1-2; a weak D match, TRBD1 (6 bases). CDR3 length equals 14 residues. Trimming pared 5 bases from V and 0 bases from J, leaving 13 bases between. Germline CDR1 is SQVTM and CDR2 is ANQGSEA. This CDR3 reads CSVHREVANYGYTF. In nucleotides, the CDR3 is TGCAGCGTTCACAGGGAAGTAGCTAACTATGGCTACACCTTC.

V and J are TRBV5-6 and TRBJ1-1; perhaps TRBD1 as D (5 bases). V dropped 2 bases and J dropped 0 bases, with 8 bases sitting between them. The length of the CDR3 is 14 residues. From germline, CDR1 is SGHDT and CDR2 YYEEEE. This chain's CDR3 is CASSFGGVNTEAFF. CDR3 coding DNA: TGTGCCAGCAGCTTCGGAGGGGTGAACACTGAAGCTTTCTTT.

This clone has a handful of counts. This rearrangement joins TRBV6-5 to TRBJ2-7; a weak D match, TRBD2 (7 bases). V dropped 2 bases and J dropped 6 bases, with 20 bases sitting between them. The length of the CDR3 is 16 residues. Germline lookup yields CDR1 MNHEY and CDR2 SVGAGI. CDR3 region: CASSYRGVAGEGEQYF. In DNA form, the CDR3 reads TGTGCCAGCAGTTACAGGGGGGTAGCGGGTGAGGGCGAGCAGTACTTC.

V gene TRBV6-1 combines with J gene TRBJ2-3; D call uncertain. V gave up 1 base and J gave up 8 bases, with 22 bases separating them. The CDR3 length is 17 residues. The germline CDR1 and CDR2 sequences are MNHNS and SASEGT. CDR3 loop: CASSEDGTLTQIGTQYF. CDR3 nucleotide sequence: TGTGCCAGCAGTGAAGATGGCACCCTTACACAGATAGGTACGCAGTATTTT.